The 25 T cell receptor beta chains below come from one sample, sequenced in a study of neurological immune-mediated disorders (dated by TCRdb to the late 2010s). This sample's time point label indicates: longitudinal time-point 3. Library method: 5' RACE. This sample was sequenced with an Illumina HiSeq 2500. The public reads were reanalyzed by TCRdb: fastp trimming at Q25, MiXCR alignment, in-frame beta chains only. Each entry merges the rows of one CDR3 protein and shows their most common DNA and genes. For this sample the table gives tens of thousands of distinct CDR3 sequences, of which around 4% were detected only once. In total, the top ten clones hold more than 5% of the sample. Sample: PBMCs. These receptors originate from a woman between 55 and 75 years old with multiple sclerosis.

This clonotype was observed at least ten times. The chain links TRBV20-1 to TRBJ2-5; D tentatively reads TRBD1 or TRBD2 (5 bases each). Between the trimmed V and J ends, which lost 0 bases and 3 bases, there was a span of 14 bases. Germline lookup yields CDR1 DFQATT and CDR2 SNEGSKA (reference sequence). The CDR3 spans 15 residues. In nucleotides, the CDR3 is TGCAGTGCTAGAGATACGGGACGGCTAGAAGAGACCCAGTACTTC. Its protein product is CSARDTGRLEETQYF.

This clonotype was found many times. The rearrangement links TRBV6-5 to TRBJ1-5; perhaps TRBD1 as D (6 bases). The V end was cut by 4 bases, the J end by 0 bases, with 10 bases between. CDR1 is MNHEY and CDR2 is SVGAGI in the germline V gene. This CDR3 spans 15 amino acids. CDR3 residues: CASSLYRDSNQPQHF. CDR3 nucleotide sequence: TGTGCCAGCAGTTTATACAGGGATAGCAATCAGCCCCAGCATTTT.

On this clonotype itself: A much larger clone lies a single base off, so this may be a read error. The chain links TRBV5-1 to TRBJ1-2; the D gene is possibly TRBD1 (5 bases). V gave up 4 bases and J gave up 2 bases, with 12 bases separating them. Germline CDR1 reads SGHRS; CDR2 reads YFSETQ. The CDR3 covers 14 residues. The chain's CDR3 is CASSKGLGNYGYTF. The CDR3 DNA sequence: TGCGCCAGCAGCAAGGGACTGGGGAACTATGGCTACACCTTC.

This clonotype has at least ten counts. V and J are TRBV24-1 and TRBJ2-2, with D maybe TRBD2 (6 bases). The length of the CDR3 is 16 residues. The germline V and J ends were trimmed by 3 bases and 1 base, with 11 bases remaining between them. CDR1 is KGHDR, CDR2 SFDVKD, per germline. The CDR3 here is CATSDSTSWNTGELFF. The CDR3, as DNA: TGTGCCACCAGTGATAGTACTAGCTGGAACACCGGGGAGCTGTTTTTT.

This clonotype was counted many times. The CDR3 reads CSAKTGDGYTF. In DNA form, the CDR3 reads TGCAGTGCCAAGACAGGAGATGGCTACACCTTC. The J gene is TRBJ1-2, the V gene TRBV20-1; D might be TRBD1 (6 bases). The V and J ends lost 6 bases and 6 bases respectively, with 11 bases between them. The CDR3 has 11 residues. Germline CDR1 is DFQATT and CDR2 is SNEGSKA (reference sequence).

This clonotype came up many times. The chain couples TRBV5-1 to TRBJ2-1; D call uncertain. V dropped 3 bases and J dropped 7 bases, with 11 bases sitting between them. CDR1 SGHRS and CDR2 YFSETQ come from the germline V gene. The CDR3 has 13 residues. The CDR3, as DNA: TGCGCCAGCAGCTCGGGCGGCGGTAATGAGCAGTTCTTC. This codes for CASSSGGGNEQFF.

This clonotype was found a few times. The V call is TRBV19, the J call TRBJ2-5, with TRBD2 identical over 8 bases. Trimming took 3 bases from V and 2 from J; bases not matched to a gene: 11. Germline-derived CDR1 and CDR2 are LNHDA and SQIVND (reference sequence). This CDR3 has 17 amino acids. CDR3 sequence reads: CASSMIRAGGRQETQYF. DNA of the CDR3: TGTGCCAGTAGTATGATTCGGGCGGGGGGTCGACAAGAGACCCAGTACTTC.

Many counts were recorded for this clonotype. At one of its ends the junction is not consistent with the germline gene, which may arise from a read error. J is TRBJ2-1 and V is TRBV7-2, with D perhaps TRBD2 (7 bases). This CDR3 comprises 16 residues. Germline assignment: CDR1 SGHTA and CDR2 FQGNSA. The CDR3 sequence is CASSLRGGGLGNEQFF. DNA for the CDR3: TGTGCCAGTAGCTTAAGGGGGGGGGGACTGGGCAATGAGCAGTTCTTC.

In this sample, this clonotype turned up many times. V gene TRBV28 combines with J gene TRBJ1-5; maybe TRBD1 (6 bases). V was shortened by 3 bases and J by 9 bases, with 15 bases between the two germline ends. This CDR3 has 14 amino acids. Per germline, CDR1 MDHEN and CDR2 SYDVKM. The CDR3 loop is CASSLGHPSPPQHF. The CDR3 bases are TGTGCCAGCAGTTTGGGACACCCCTCCCCGCCCCAGCATTTT.

This clonotype was observed at least ten times. V and J are TRBV29-1 and TRBJ2-7; D might be TRBD1 (5 bases). The CDR3 totals 16 residues. CDR1 is SQVTM, CDR2 ANQGSEA, per germline. Trimming cost V 6 bases and J 0 bases, with 21 bases left between them. The CDR3 nucleotides are TGCAGCGTCCTGGGGCAGCCGGAACAGAGCTCCTACGAGCAGTACTTC. Protein product: CSVLGQPEQSSYEQYF.

This clonotype was seen ten or more times. The chain carries TRBV3-1 and TRBJ2-5; no clear D. This CDR3 contains 14 residues. V gave up 0 bases and J gave up 0 bases, with 5 bases separating them. The germline CDR1 and CDR2 sequences are LGHDT and YNNKEL (reference sequence). The CDR3 DNA is TGTGCCAGCAGCCAAGACGGAGACCAAGAGACCCAGTACTTC. This gives the protein CASSQDGDQETQYF.

This clonotype was observed many times. This chain uses TRBV20-1 with TRBJ1-2; tentatively, D is TRBD1 (6 bases). Germline CDR1 and CDR2: DFQATT and SNEGSKA (reference sequence). The V gene lost 5 bases and the J gene lost 2 bases, with 9 bases spanning the gap. The length of the CDR3 is 12 residues. CDR3 coding DNA: TGCAGTGCTTCCACAGGGAACTATGGCTACACCTTC. Translated: CSASTGNYGYTF.

This clonotype was seen repeatedly, ten times or more. This chain connects TRBV7-8 to TRBJ2-1; tentatively, D is TRBD2 (6 bases). Germline loops: CDR1 SGHVS, CDR2 FQNEAQ. This CDR3 region has 16 residues. V was shortened by 7 bases and J by 1 base, with 17 bases between the two germline ends. CDR3 bases: TGTGCCAGCACCCCCGGCCCGGGGGATTCCTACAATGAGCAGTTCTTC. Translation: CASTPGPGDSYNEQFF.

This clonotype has a count of ten or more. The gene calls are TRBV28 and TRBJ2-7; the match to TRBD1 covers 9 bases. The CDR3 is made up of 15 amino acids. V dropped 3 bases and J dropped 10; count of bases not matched to a gene: 13. From germline, CDR1 is MDHEN and CDR2 SYDVKM. This CDR3 is CASSFPGTGQRNQYF. The CDR3 DNA sequence: TGTGCCAGCAGTTTTCCCGGGACAGGGCAACGAAATCAGTACTTC. Variable domain in full (rest from reference TRBV28 and TRBJ2-7): DVKVTQSSRYLVKRTGEKVFLECVQDMDHENMFWYRQDPGLGLRLIYFSYDVKMKEKGDIPEGYSVSREKKERFSLILESASTNQTSMYLCASSFPGTGQRNQYFGPGTRLTVT.

This clonotype was seen ten or more times. V and J are TRBV20-1 and TRBJ1-5, with D possibly being TRBD1 (6 bases). The CDR3 is made up of 15 amino acids. Per germline, CDR1 DFQATT and CDR2 SNEGSKA (reference sequence). V shed 0 bases and J shed 2 bases, with 11 bases lying between them. The CDR3 sequence is CSARDPRGGNQPQHF. In nucleotides, the CDR3 is TGCAGTGCTAGAGATCCTAGGGGGGGCAATCAGCCCCAGCATTTT.

The sample holds many counts of this clonotype. This sequence joins TRBV12-2 and TRBJ1-4. TRBV12-2 represents a pseudogene. This CDR3 is 15 amino acids long. The CDR3, as DNA: TGTGCAAGTCGCTTAGTAGTCCAGGGAGATGAAAAACTGTTTTTT. It is translated as CASRLVVQGDEKLFF.

This clonotype has at least ten counts. The chain links TRBV7-9 to TRBJ2-5; D may be TRBD1 or TRBD2 (6 bases each). Germline assignment: CDR1 SEHNR and CDR2 FQNEAQ (reference sequence). V was trimmed by 2 bases and J by 2 bases, leaving 18 bases between them. This CDR3 spans 17 amino acids. The CDR3 nucleotides read TGTGCCAGCAGCTTATTGGGAGGCAGGGGAGAGCAAGAGACCCAGTACTTC. Protein: CASSLLGGRGEQETQYF.

This clonotype has ten or more counts. The chain carries TRBV6-4 and TRBJ2-1; perhaps D is TRBD1 or TRBD2 (5 bases each). V dropped 0 bases and J dropped 5 bases, with 8 bases sitting between them. Germline CDR1 MRHNA, CDR2 SNTAGT. The CDR3 runs to 14 residues. CDR3 loop: CASSDSGEHNEQFF. CDR3 nucleotides: TGTGCCAGCAGTGACTCAGGGGAGCACAATGAGCAGTTCTTC.

This clonotype has a count of ten or more. The rearrangement links TRBV20-1 to TRBJ2-7; tentative D call: TRBD1 (6 bases). The CDR3 sequence is 13 residues long. CDR1 and CDR2 (germline): DFQATT, SNEGSKA (reference sequence). V lost 4 bases, J lost 4 bases, and 14 bases lay in between. The CDR3 DNA reads TGCAGTGCTAAAGCCCCGACAGGTTACGAGCAGTACTTC. Protein sequence: CSAKAPTGYEQYF.

This clonotype was counted ten times or more. The rearrangement joins TRBV9 to TRBJ2-7; D possibly matches TRBD1 or TRBD2 (5 bases each). CDR3 length: 16 amino acids. Germline V CDR1 and CDR2: SGDLS, YYNGEE. V shed 4 bases and J shed 2 bases, with 19 bases lying between them. The CDR3 DNA reads as TGTGCCAGCAGCCTAACCACGGGGCTATCGACCTACGAGCAGTACTTC. Translation: CASSLTTGLSTYEQYF.

This clonotype occurred many times. The V and J genes are TRBV11-3 and TRBJ2-5; D remains unclear. Germline V gives CDR1 SGHNT, CDR2 YENEEA. V dropped 3 bases and J dropped 1 base, with 6 bases sitting between them. The CDR3 runs 13 residues. CDR3 coding DNA: TGTGCCAGCAGCTTCAGAACCCAAGAGACCCAGTACTTC. Translating gives CASSFRTQETQYF.

This clonotype was counted ten times or more. The chain uses TRBV5-1 and TRBJ1-4; no definite D call. Germline CDR1 is SGHRS and CDR2 is YFSETQ. V lost 0 bases to trimming and J lost 8 bases, with 11 bases between them. This CDR3 has 14 amino acids. The CDR3 region has the DNA TGCGCCAGCAGCTTGGGTAGCGTTAACGAAAAACTGTTTTTT. It yields the protein CASSLGSVNEKLFF.

This clonotype was recorded at least ten times. This sequence joins TRBV5-1 and TRBJ2-1; 7 bases align to TRBD2. V was pared by 2 bases and J by 0 bases, with 8 bases of the junction left unmatched. Germline lookup yields CDR1 SGHRS and CDR2 YFSETQ. The CDR3 spans 17 residues. CDR3 residues: CASSFSSSGVSYNEQFF. The CDR3 nucleotides read TGCGCCAGCAGCTTCTCCTCAAGCGGGGTCTCCTACAATGAGCAGTTCTTC.

This clonotype was counted at least ten times. The CDR3 here is CASSLGPNQPQHF. CDR3 nucleotides: TGTGCCAGCAGCTTAGGGCCAAATCAGCCCCAGCATTTT. The J gene is TRBJ1-5, the V gene TRBV13; the D is unclear. V lost 0 bases and J 4 bases, leaving 4 bases between the germline ends. The CDR3 has 13 amino acids. Germline lookup yields CDR1 PRHDT and CDR2 FYEKMQ (reference sequence).

This clonotype was detected ten times or more. The chain links TRBV18 to TRBJ2-5; 7 bases match TRBD2. The ends lost 5 bases at V and 2 bases at J; junction bases unmatched: 5. The CDR3 totals 14 residues. The germline V gene encodes CDR1 KGHSH and CDR2 LQKENI. The CDR3 sequence: CASSATSAQETQYF. The DNA for the CDR3 is TGTGCCAGCTCAGCTACTAGCGCACAAGAGACCCAGTACTTC.